This T cell receptor beta chain was retrieved from a study of shared clonotypes between healthy human individuals. Germline CDR1 is SQVTM and CDR2 is ANQGSEA. There are 15 residues in the CDR3. V was pared by 7 bases and J by 3 bases, with 21 bases between. Only in-frame clones appear in the TCRdb table, and some are missing; sequencing was by immunoSEQ multiplex PCR. Of 2 million to 2.5 million clones listed, under 97% are singletons. The TCR was taken from a man aged 18 to 29 in good health. Material: naive CD4+ T cells sorted from blood. Subset specified: CD45RA+ positively selected. The chain combines TRBV29-1 with TRBJ2-5; D tentatively fits TRBD1 or TRBD2 (5 bases each). CDR3 amino acids: CSAIGTGGGKETQYF. CDR3 in DNA: TGCAGCGCCATAGGGACCGGTGGGGGAAAAGAGACCCAGTACTTC.